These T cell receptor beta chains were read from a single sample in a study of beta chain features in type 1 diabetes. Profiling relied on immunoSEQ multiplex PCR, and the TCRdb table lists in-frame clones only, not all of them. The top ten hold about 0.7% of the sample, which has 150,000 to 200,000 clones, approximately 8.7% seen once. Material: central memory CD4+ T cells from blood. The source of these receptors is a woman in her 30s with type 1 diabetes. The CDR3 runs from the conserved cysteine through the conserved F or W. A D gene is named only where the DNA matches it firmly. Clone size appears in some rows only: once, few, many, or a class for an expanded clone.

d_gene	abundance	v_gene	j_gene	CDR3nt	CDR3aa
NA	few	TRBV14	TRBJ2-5	TGTGCCAGCAGCCAAGGAGCGGCACAAGAGACCCAGTACTTC	CASSQGAAQETQYF
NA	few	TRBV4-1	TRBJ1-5	TGCGCCAGCAGCCAAGCCCCCGGGACACGTAGCAATCAGCCCCAGCATTTT	CASSQAPGTRSNQPQHF
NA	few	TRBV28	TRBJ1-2	TGTGCCAGCAGCCTTCCACCGGCAGGTGGCTACACCTTC	CASSLPPAGGYTF
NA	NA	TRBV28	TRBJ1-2	TGTGCCAGCAGTCCCCGGGATGGCTACACCTTC	CASSPRDGYTF
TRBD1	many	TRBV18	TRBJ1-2	TGTGCCAGCTCACCCCGACAGGGACCTAACTATGGCTACACCTTC	CASSPRQGPNYGYTF
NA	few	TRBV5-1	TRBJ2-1	TGCGCCAGCAGCTTTACGTGGAGGGCCTCTGGCAATGAGCAGTTCTTC	CASSFTWRASGNEQFF
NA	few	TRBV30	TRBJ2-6	TGTGCCTGGAGTAGGGGGAACTCTGGGGCCAACGTCCTGACTTTC	CAWSRGNSGANVLTF
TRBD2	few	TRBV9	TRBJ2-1	TGTGCCAGCAGCGTCTCGCTAGCGGGCTTTAGCTCCTACAATGAGCAGTTCTTC	CASSVSLAGFSSYNEQFF
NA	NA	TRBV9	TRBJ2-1	TGTGCCAGCAGCCCCGGGGGACTTACCAATGAGCAGTTCTTC	CASSPGGLTNEQFF
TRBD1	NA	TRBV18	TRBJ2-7	TGTGCCAGCTCACCGGGACAGGGGGCTGACGAGCAGTACTTC	CASSPGQGADEQYF
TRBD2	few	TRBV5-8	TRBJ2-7	TGTGCCAGCAGCTCGGAGGTAGCGGGAGGGCCCGGTTACGAGCAGTACTTC	CASSSEVAGGPGYEQYF
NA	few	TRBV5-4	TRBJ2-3	TGTGCCAGCAGCTTGTCTTCGGGGGCAGATACGCAGTATTTT	CASSLSSGADTQYF
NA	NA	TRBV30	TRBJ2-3	TGTGCCTGGAGCTTAGATACGCAGTATTTT	CAWSLDTQYF
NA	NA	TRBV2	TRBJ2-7	TGTGCCAGCAGCTCGGAGGGATACGAGCAGTACTTC	CASSSEGYEQYF
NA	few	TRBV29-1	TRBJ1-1	TGCAGCGATAATGAAGCTTTCTTT	CSDNEAFF
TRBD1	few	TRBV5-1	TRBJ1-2	TGCGCCAGCAGCTTGGAGACCCAGGGGGCGCGGGGCTACACCTTC	CASSLETQGARGYTF
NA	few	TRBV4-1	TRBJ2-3	TGCGCCAGCAGCCAGGAAGCGGGCGGGGTGGATACGCAGTATTTT	CASSQEAGGVDTQYF
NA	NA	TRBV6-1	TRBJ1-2	TGTGCCAGCGTGTCCGGCTCCGGGATGAACTATGGCTACACCTTC	CASVSGSGMNYGYTF
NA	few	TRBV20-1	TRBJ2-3	TGCAGTGCTCAGATAAACGAAGAAAACCGTTTT	CSAQINEENRF
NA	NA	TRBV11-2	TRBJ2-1	TGTGCCAGCAGCTTAGCTTCGGGCGGGCTTCGGTACAATGAGCAGTTCTTC	CASSLASGGLRYNEQFF
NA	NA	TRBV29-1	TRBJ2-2	TGCAGCGTTGGTATGAACACCGGGGAGCTGTTTTTT	CSVGMNTGELFF
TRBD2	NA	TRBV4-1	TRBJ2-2	TGCGCCAGCAGCCTAGGACTAGCGGGAGTGGGCGGGGAGCTGTTTTTT	CASSLGLAGVGGELFF
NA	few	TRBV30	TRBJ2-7	TGTGCCTGGGACACCGGACTCTACGAGCAGTACTTC	CAWDTGLYEQYF
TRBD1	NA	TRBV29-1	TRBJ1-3	TGCAGCGTTGGGGGGACAGGGGGATCTGGAAACACCATATATTTT	CSVGGTGGSGNTIYF
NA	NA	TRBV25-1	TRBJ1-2	TGTGCCAGCAGTGACCCGACAGCCCTCACAAACGGTGGCTACACCTTC	CASSDPTALTNGGYTF
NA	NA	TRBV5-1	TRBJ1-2	TGCGCCAGCAGCTTGGATGAGTCGGCAGTCATGGGAGCCTATGGCTACACCTTC	CASSLDESAVMGAYGYTF
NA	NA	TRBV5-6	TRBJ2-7	TGTGCCAGCAGATTCAATTTACAGGGCTACGAGCAGTACTTC	CASRFNLQGYEQYF
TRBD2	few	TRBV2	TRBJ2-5	TGTGCCAGTATGGACGGGGGGGAGACCCAGTACTTC	CASMDGGETQYF
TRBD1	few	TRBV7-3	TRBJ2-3	TGTGCCAGCAGCTTAAAGGGACAGGGCTACATAGCAGGGGTAGATACGCAGTATTTT	CASSLKGQGYIAGVDTQYF
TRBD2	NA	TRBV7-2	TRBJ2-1	TGTGCCAGCAGCTTAGCGTTAGCGGGAGGAAAGCAGTTCTTC	CASSLALAGGKQFF
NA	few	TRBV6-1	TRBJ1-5	TGTGCCAGCAGGGAGGAAGGCTATCAGCCCCAGCATTTT	CASREEGYQPQHF
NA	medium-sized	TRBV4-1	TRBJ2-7	TGCGCCAGCAGCCAAGATTCGGGGTGGCAGTACTTC	CASSQDSGWQYF
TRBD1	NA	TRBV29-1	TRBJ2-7	TGCAGCGTCAGCCGACAGGGAGTGGAGGAGCAGTACTTC	CSVSRQGVEEQYF
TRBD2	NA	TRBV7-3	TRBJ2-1	TGTGCCAGCAGCCATAGCGGGAGATTCGCTGAGCAGTTCTTC	CASSHSGRFAEQFF
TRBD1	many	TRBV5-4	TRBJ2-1	TGTGCCAGCAGCCCGACAGGGGACTCCTACAATGAGCAGTTCTTC	CASSPTGDSYNEQFF
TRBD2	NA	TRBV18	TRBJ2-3	TGTGCCAGCTCACCTTTACTAGCGGGCGGCACAGATACGCAGTATTTT	CASSPLLAGGTDTQYF
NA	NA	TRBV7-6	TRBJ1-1	TGTGCCAGCGAAGAAACAGAGAACACTGAAGCTTTCTTT	CASEETENTEAFF
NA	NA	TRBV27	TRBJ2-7	TGTGCCAGCAGTCTTAAGTCCGCCGGGACAACCACTCCCTACGAGCAGTACTTC	CASSLKSAGTTTPYEQYF
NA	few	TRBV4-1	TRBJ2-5	TGCGCCAGCAGCCTAGGGCCAGACAGAACTCAAGAGACCCAGTACTTC	CASSLGPDRTQETQYF
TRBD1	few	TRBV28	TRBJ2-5	TGTGCCAGCAGTGGGACAGAAAGGTTGGAGACCCAGTACTTC	CASSGTERLETQYF
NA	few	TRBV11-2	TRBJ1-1	TGTGCCAGCAGCGCGGCGGACTTCACTGAAGCTTTCTTT	CASSAADFTEAFF
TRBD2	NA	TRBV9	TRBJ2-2	TGTGCCAGCAGCTCCAGGACTAGCTCCACCCTCGGGGAGCTGTTTTTT	CASSSRTSSTLGELFF
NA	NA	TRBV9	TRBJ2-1	TGTGCCAGCACCCGGGCTTTGAGCGGAGGGTACAATGAGCAGTTCTTC	CASTRALSGGYNEQFF
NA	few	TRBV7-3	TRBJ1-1	TGTGCCAGCAGCTCGACAGGATACACTGAAGCTTTCTTT	CASSSTGYTEAFF
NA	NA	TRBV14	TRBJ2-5	TGTGCCAGCAGCCAGATACAGGGCCCCGGGACCCAGTACTTC	CASSQIQGPGTQYF
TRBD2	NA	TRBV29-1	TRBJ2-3	TGCAGCGTTGCTTTCCTAGCGGAGAGCACAGATACGCAGTATTTT	CSVAFLAESTDTQYF
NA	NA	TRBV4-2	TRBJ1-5	TGTGCCAGCAGCCCAGAAGTTCCAGGGAATCAGCCCCAGCATTTT	CASSPEVPGNQPQHF
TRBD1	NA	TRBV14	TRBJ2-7	TGTGCCAGCAGCCAAGTACAGGGGTTGGGTACCTACGAGCAGTACTTC	CASSQVQGLGTYEQYF
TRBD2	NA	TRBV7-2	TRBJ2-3	TGTGCCAGCAGCTTAGGTGGACTAGCGGCAGATACGCAGTATTTT	CASSLGGLAADTQYF
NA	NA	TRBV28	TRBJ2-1	TGTGCCAGCAGCCCGGTGCTCTCCTACAATGAGCAGTTCTTC	CASSPVLSYNEQFF
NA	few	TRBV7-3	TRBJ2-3	TGTGCCAGCAGCTTCAGGGGAGAGGATACGCAGTATTTT	CASSFRGEDTQYF
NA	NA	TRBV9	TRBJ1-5	TGTGCCGGCCCCAGGCCCCAGCATTTT	CAGPRPQHF